Listed below are T cell receptor beta chains from one sample, sequenced in a study of T cells expressing NK-cell markers. Using the 5' RACE reads, TCRdb records one entry per CDR3 protein without DNA. The table for this sample gives about 550,000 distinct CDR3 sequences. Sequenced material: blood T cells: a sorted CD56 or NKG2C T cell subset, CD4+ or CD8+ T cells, or bulk PBMC T cells (not recorded which). Receptors originate from a man between 18 and 35 years old in good health. The CDR3 runs from the conserved cysteine through the conserved F or W.

j_call,v_call,cdr3_aa
TRBJ2-1,TRBV6-2/TRBV6-3,CASSLIGLAGDNEQFF
TRBJ1-1,TRBV12-3/TRBV12-4,CASSTDRVAVTEAFF
TRBJ2-5,TRBV15,CATSRTGRGTGRGETQYF
TRBJ2-2,TRBV6-4,CASSDTAGGPGTGELFF
TRBJ1-2,TRBV5-5,CASTSRGGVVYGYTF
TRBJ2-2,TRBV7-3,CASRSLVNTGELFF
TRBJ1-1,TRBV4-2,CASSQDLAVTEAFF
TRBJ2-5,TRBV14,CASSPSEPVETQYF
TRBJ2-7,TRBV12-3/TRBV12-4,CASSLTSMSYEQYF
TRBJ2-3,TRBV12-3/TRBV12-4,CASSLGPWADTQYF
TRBJ1-2,TRBV10-3,CAISEEPRYGYTF
TRBJ2-1,TRBV2,CASSELPSCVF
TRBJ2-4,TRBV10-3,CAISPGQGGQNIQYF
TRBJ1-1,TRBV18,CASGQRSNTEAFF
TRBJ2-1,TRBV4-3,CASSQAGSGRDEQFF
TRBJ1-5,TRBV2,CASRGLGQGNQPQHF
TRBJ1-1,TRBV7-6,CASSPGGKNTEAFF
TRBJ2-5,TRBV28,CASNPRTGLAKGETQYF
TRBJ2-7,TRBV5-1,CASSLVQGSHEQYF
TRBJ2-2,TRBV11-2,CASSIKWGSGELFF
TRBJ1-4,TRBV12-3/TRBV12-4,CASSPPGQGPEKLFF
TRBJ2-1,TRBV20-1,CSARERELRFF
TRBJ2-5,TRBV7-2,CASSTGDRAQETQYF
TRBJ2-3,TRBV6-1,CASSRLAGTTDTQYF
TRBJ2-1,TRBV2,CASSEAAGAGYNEQFF
TRBJ2-1,TRBV24-1,CATSEPGTSGRLYNEQFF
TRBJ2-3,TRBV5-8,CASSLAGTASSTDTQYF
TRBJ1-4,TRBV6-1,CASSESGDEKLFF
TRBJ2-5,TRBV14,CASGRGRLQETQYF
TRBJ2-1,TRBV20-1,CSATDSGSNNEQFF
TRBJ2-6,TRBV6-5,CASSYSIPGVFSGANVLTF
TRBJ1-1,TRBV20-1,CSARESAVAAFF
TRBJ2-7,TRBV30,CAWRGRGPESYEQYF
TRBJ2-1,TRBV18,CASSPNRASSYNEQFF
TRBJ2-6,TRBV7-9,CASSLGPGRANVLTF
TRBJ2-7,TRBV29-1,CSVGRGLSYEQYF
TRBJ2-2,TRBV7-2,CASSLLLGTDRTGELFF
TRBJ1-1,TRBV6-1,CATKTEKNTEAFF
TRBJ2-7,TRBV20-1,CSASHRDNDGYEQYF
TRBJ2-7,TRBV30,CAWSRRLYYEQYF